Listed below are T cell receptor beta chains from one sample, sequenced in a study of cytomegalovirus exposure and HLA in healthy donors. Assay: immunoSEQ multiplex PCR; the TCRdb copy retains only in-frame clones and omits some. This sample carries roughly 120,000 clones, roughly 9.9% of them seen once, and the ten largest clones take over 2.5%. The sequenced sample consisted of PBMCs. The receptors were sampled from a man aged 25-45 years in good health and CMV-seronegative. The CDR3 runs from the conserved cysteine through the conserved F or W. A D gene is named only where the DNA matches it firmly. Clone size, where shown, is once, few, many, or a class for clones that have expanded.

few TRBJ1-2 NA TRBV2 CATAGGGVSNYGYTF TGTGCCACTGCGGGCGGGGGGGTGTCTAACTATGGCTACACCTTC
few TRBJ1-1 TRBD1 TRBV7-9 CASSLAHRGAEAFF TGTGCCAGCAGCTTGGCACACAGGGGAGCTGAAGCTTTCTTT
few TRBJ1-1 NA TRBV28 CASTVRNTEAFF TGTGCCAGCACCGTCAGGAACACTGAAGCTTTCTTT
NA TRBJ1-5 NA TRBV19 CASSILGDQPQHF TGTGCCAGTAGTATATTAGGGGATCAGCCCCAGCATTTT
NA TRBJ1-5 NA TRBV19 CASSTTGNQPQHF TGTGCCAGTAGTACGACAGGCAATCAGCCCCAGCATTTT
few TRBJ2-7 NA TRBV5-1 CASSLAPGALYEQYF TGCGCCAGCAGCTTGGCTCCAGGGGCTCTTTACGAGCAGTACTTC
few TRBJ2-7 NA TRBV11-3 CASSPRQISYEQYF TGTGCCAGCAGCCCTAGACAGATCTCCTACGAGCAGTACTTC
few TRBJ2-1 TRBD2 TRBV29-1 CSVDESGRGNEQFF TGCAGCGTTGATGAAAGCGGGAGAGGGAATGAGCAGTTCTTC
NA TRBJ1-5 NA TRBV6-6 CASSYHQASNQPQHF TGTGCCAGCAGTTACCACCAGGCTAGCAATCAGCCCCAGCATTTT
NA TRBJ2-1 NA TRBV11-2 CASSLAAGKQFF TGTGCCAGCAGCTTAGCAGCCGGGAAGCAGTTCTTC
few TRBJ1-4 TRBD1 TRBV18 CASSPDRVTNEKLFF TGTGCCAGCTCACCTGACAGGGTCACTAATGAAAAACTGTTTTTT
NA TRBJ2-1 TRBD1 TRBV6-1 CASRPPGGYNEQFF TGTGCCAGCAGGCCCCCAGGGGGCTACAATGAGCAGTTCTTC
few TRBJ1-1 NA TRBV2 CASKKTLGGSNTEAFF TGTGCCAGCAAGAAAACTCTAGGGGGATCGAACACTGAAGCTTTCTTT
few TRBJ1-6 TRBD1 TRBV6-5 CASSPGGYNSPLHF TGTGCCAGCAGCCCAGGGGGATATAATTCACCCCTCCACTTT
NA TRBJ2-7 NA TRBV28 CASSLGRARYEQYF TGTGCCAGCAGTTTAGGCAGGGCCCGATACGAGCAGTACTTC
NA TRBJ2-7 NA TRBV7-8 CASSPAQGGDYEQYF TGTGCCAGCAGCCCCGCGCAAGGAGGGGACTACGAGCAGTACTTC
NA TRBJ2-2 NA TRBV11-2 CASSRTGDTGELFF TGTGCCAGCAGCAGAACCGGGGACACCGGGGAGCTGTTTTTT
NA TRBJ2-1 NA TRBV6-1 CASSVQGLNEQFF TGTGCCAGCAGTGTACAGGGTCTCAATGAGCAGTTCTTC
few TRBJ1-1 NA TRBV7-2 CASSPSPRGTEAFF TGTGCCAGCAGCCCGAGCCCCAGGGGAACGGAAGCTTTCTTT
NA TRBJ2-2 TRBD2 TRBV4-1 CASSQETSGRIGELFF TGCGCCAGCAGCCAAGAGACTAGCGGGAGGATCGGGGAGCTGTTTTTT
NA TRBJ2-2 NA TRBV12-5 CASGLVGKTGSTGELFF TGTGCTAGTGGTTTGGTCGGGAAAACCGGAAGCACCGGGGAGCTGTTTTTT
few TRBJ2-7 NA TRBV7-2 CASSFGVTYEQYF TGTGCCAGCAGCTTCGGGGTAACCTACGAGCAGTACTTC
few TRBJ2-7 TRBD2 TRBV7-9 CASSNSAEGTSSDEQYF TGTGCCAGCAGCAATAGCGCCGAGGGGACTAGCTCAGACGAGCAGTACTTC
few TRBJ2-2 NA TRBV4-1 CASSQEGGGTGELFF TGCGCCAGCAGCCAAGAAGGGGGAGGGACCGGGGAGCTGTTTTTT
few TRBJ2-5 NA TRBV7-9 CASSRGLVQETQYF TGTGCCAGCAGCCGCGGACTTGTCCAAGAGACCCAGTACTTC